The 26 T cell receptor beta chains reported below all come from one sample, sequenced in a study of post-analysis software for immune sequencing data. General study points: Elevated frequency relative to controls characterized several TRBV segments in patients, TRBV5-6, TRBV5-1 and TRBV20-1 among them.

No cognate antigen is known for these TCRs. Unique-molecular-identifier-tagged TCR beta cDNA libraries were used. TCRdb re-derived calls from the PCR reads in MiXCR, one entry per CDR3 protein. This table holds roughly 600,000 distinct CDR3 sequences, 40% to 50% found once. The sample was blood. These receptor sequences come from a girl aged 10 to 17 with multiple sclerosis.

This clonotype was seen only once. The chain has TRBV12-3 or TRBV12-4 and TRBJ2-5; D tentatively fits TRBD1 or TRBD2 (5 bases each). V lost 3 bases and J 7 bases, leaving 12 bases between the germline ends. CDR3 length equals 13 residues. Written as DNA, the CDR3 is TGTGCCAGCAGTTTTGAGGGGCCTATGACCCAGTACTTC. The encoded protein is CASSFEGPMTQYF.

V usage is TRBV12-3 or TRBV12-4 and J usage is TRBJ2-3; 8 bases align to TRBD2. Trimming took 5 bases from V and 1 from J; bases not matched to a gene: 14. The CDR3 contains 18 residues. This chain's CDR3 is CASSPWRGDLRGTDTQYF. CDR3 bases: TGTGCCAGCAGTCCCTGGCGGGGGGACCTCCGAGGCACAGATACGCAGTATTTT.

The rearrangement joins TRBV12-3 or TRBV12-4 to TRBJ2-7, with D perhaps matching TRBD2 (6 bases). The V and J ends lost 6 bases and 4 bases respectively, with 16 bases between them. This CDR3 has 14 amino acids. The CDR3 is CASRGGLDPYEQYF. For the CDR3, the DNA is TGTGCCAGCAGAGGAGGGTTGGACCCGTACGAGCAGTACTTC.

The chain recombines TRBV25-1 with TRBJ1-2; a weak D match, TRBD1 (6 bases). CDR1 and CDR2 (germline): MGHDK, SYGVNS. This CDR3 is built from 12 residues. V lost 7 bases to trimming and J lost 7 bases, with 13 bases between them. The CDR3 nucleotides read TGTGCCAGCACCAGCAGGGGAGGTGGCTACACCTTC. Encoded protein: CASTSRGGGYTF.

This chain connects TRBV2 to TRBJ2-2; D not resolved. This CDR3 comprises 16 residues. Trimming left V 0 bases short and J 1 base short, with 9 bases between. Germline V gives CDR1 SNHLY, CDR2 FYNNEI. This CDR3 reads CASSEARRRNTGELFF. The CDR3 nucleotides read TGTGCCAGCAGTGAAGCGCGGCGAAGGAACACCGGGGAGCTGTTTTTT.

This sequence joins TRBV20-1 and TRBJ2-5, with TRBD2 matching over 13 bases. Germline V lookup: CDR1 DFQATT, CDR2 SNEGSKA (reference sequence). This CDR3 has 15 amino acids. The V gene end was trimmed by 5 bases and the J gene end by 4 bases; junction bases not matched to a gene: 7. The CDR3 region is CSARRLAGGGETQYF. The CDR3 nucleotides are TGCAGTGCTCGGAGACTAGCGGGAGGAGGAGAGACCCAGTACTTC.

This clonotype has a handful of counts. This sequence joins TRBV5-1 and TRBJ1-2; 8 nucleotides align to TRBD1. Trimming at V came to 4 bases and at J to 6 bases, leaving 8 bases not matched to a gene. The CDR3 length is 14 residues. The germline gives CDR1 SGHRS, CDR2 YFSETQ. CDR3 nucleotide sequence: TGCGCCAGCAGCGCAATGACAGGGGAGGATGGCTACACCTTC. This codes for CASSAMTGEDGYTF.

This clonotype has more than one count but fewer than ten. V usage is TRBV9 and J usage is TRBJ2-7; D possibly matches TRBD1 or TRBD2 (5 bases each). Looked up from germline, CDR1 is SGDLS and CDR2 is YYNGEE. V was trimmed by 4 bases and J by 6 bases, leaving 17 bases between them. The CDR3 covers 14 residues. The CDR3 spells CASSPEAQGREQYF. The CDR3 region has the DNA TGTGCCAGCAGCCCGGAGGCTCAGGGCCGCGAGCAGTACTTC.

In DNA, the CDR3 is TGCAGTGCCCACGGGACTCGATCCTACGAGCAGTACTTC. Translating it yields CSAHGTRSYEQYF. The rearrangement joins TRBV20-1 to TRBJ2-7; possibly TRBD2 for D (6 bases). Germline V gene data show CDR1 as DFQATT and CDR2 as SNEGSKA (reference sequence). Deletions cut 6 bases from V and 1 base from J, with 13 bases between. The CDR3 contains 13 residues.

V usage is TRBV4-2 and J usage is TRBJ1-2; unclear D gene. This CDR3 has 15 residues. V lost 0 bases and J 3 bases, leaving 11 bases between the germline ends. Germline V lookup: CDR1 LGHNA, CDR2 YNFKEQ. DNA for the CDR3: TGTGCCAGCAGCCAAGAAAGGACGGTGGACTATGGCTACACCTTC. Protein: CASSQERTVDYGYTF.

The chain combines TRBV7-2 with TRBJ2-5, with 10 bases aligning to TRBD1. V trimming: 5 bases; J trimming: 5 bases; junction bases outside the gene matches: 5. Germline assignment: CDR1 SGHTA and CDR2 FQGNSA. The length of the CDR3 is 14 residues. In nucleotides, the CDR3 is TGTGCCAGCAGCGGTGGGACAGGGGCCGAGACCCAGTACTTC. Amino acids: CASSGGTGAETQYF. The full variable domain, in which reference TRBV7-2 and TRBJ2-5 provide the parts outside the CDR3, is GAGVSQSPSNKVTEKGKDVELRCDPISGHTALYWYRQSLGQGLEFLIYFQGNSAPDKSGLPSDRFSAERTGGSVSTLTIQRTQQEDSAVYLCASSGGTGAETQYFGPGTRLLVL.

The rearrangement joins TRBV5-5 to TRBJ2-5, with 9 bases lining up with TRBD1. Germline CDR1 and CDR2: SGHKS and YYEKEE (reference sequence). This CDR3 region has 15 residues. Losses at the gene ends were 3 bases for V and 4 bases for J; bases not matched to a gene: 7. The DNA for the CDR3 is TGTGCCAGCAGCTACGGACAGGGGTACCGAGAGACCCAGTACTTC. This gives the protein CASSYGQGYRETQYF.

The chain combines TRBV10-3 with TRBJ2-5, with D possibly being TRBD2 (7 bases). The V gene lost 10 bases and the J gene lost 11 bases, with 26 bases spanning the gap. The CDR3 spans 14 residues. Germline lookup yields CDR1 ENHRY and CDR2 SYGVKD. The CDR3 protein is CATGGYFYSGEQYF. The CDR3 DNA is TGTGCCACGGGGGGCTATTTCTATTCGGGGGAGCAGTACTTC.

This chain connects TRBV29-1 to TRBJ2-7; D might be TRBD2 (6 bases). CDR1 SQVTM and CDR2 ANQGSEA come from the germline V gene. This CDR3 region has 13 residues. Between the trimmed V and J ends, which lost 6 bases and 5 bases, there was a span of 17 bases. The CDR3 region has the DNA TGCAGCGTCAAGGGGCTAGCGTCAAACGAGCAGTACTTC. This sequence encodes CSVKGLASNEQYF.

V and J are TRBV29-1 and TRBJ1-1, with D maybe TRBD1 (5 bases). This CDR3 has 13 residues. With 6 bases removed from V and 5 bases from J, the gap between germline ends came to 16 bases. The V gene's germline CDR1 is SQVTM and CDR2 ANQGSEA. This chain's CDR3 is CSVRGRVDTEAFF. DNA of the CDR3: TGCAGCGTGAGGGGCAGGGTAGATACTGAAGCTTTCTTT.

The CDR3 loop is CASSGGNPYEQYF. CDR3 coding DNA: TGTGCCAGCAGTGGGGGGAATCCCTACGAGCAGTACTTC. The chain has TRBV6-1 and TRBJ2-7, with D tentatively TRBD1 or TRBD2 (5 bases each). Germline V gene lookup returns CDR1 MNHNS and CDR2 SASEGT. CDR3 length equals 13 residues. V shed 4 bases and J shed 2 bases, with 9 bases lying between them.

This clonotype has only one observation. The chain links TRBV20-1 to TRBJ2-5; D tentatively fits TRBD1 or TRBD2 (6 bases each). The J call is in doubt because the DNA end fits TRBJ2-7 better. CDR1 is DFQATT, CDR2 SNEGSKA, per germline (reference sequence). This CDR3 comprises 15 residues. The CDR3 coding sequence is TGCAGTGCTAGCGCGTCCACCGGGGGACACGCCGAGCAGTACTTC. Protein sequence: CSASASTGGHAEQYF.

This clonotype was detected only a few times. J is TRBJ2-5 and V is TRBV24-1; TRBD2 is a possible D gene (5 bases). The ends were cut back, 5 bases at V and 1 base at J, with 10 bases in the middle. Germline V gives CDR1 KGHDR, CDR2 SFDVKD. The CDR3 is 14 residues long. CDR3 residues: CATSGGALQETQYF. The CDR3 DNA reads TGTGCCACCAGTGGGGGAGCGCTCCAAGAGACCCAGTACTTC.

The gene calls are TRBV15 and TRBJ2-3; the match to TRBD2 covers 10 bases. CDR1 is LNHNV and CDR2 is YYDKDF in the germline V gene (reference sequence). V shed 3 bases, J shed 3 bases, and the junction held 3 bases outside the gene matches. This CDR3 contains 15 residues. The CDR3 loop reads CATSRSGGATDTQYF. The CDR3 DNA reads TGTGCCACCAGCAGGAGCGGGGGGGCTACAGATACGCAGTATTTT.

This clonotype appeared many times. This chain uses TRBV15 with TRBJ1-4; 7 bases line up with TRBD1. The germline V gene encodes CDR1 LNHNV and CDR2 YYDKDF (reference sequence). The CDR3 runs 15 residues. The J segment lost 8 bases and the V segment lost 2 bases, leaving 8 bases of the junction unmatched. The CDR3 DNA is TGTGCCACCAGCAGATCCCGGGACAGACCAGAAAAACTGTTTTTT. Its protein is CATSRSRDRPEKLFF.

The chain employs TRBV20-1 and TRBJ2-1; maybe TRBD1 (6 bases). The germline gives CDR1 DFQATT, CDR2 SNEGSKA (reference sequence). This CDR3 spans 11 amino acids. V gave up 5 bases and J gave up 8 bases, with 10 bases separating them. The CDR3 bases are TGCAGTGCTGACAGGCTTTATGAGCAGTTCTTC. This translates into CSADRLYEQFF.

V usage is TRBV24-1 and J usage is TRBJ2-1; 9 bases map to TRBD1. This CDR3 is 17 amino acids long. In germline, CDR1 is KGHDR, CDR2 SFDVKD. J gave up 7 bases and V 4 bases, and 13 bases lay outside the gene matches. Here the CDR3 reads CATSEAPGTGSVNEQFF. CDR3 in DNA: TGTGCCACCAGTGAAGCACCCGGGACAGGGAGTGTGAATGAGCAGTTCTTC.

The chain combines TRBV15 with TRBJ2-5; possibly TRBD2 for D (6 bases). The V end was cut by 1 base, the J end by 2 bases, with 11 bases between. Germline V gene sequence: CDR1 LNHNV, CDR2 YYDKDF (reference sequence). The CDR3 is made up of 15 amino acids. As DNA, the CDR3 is TGTGCCACCAGCAGAGGTTTGGGGGGACAAGAGACCCAGTACTTC. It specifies CATSRGLGGQETQYF.

For the CDR3, the DNA is TGCAGTGCTCAAAGGCCGGGAAATGTCCAAGAGACCCAGTACTTC. Amino acid sequence: CSAQRPGNVQETQYF. V gene TRBV20-1 combines with J gene TRBJ2-5; weak D call: TRBD2 (5 bases). Trimming took 5 bases from V and 1 from J, leaving 17 bases between them. In germline, CDR1 is DFQATT, CDR2 SNEGSKA (reference sequence). The CDR3 has 15 amino acids.

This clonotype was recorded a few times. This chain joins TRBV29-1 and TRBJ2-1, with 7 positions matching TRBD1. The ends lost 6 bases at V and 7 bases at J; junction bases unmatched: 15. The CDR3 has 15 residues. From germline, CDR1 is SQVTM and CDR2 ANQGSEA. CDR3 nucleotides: TGCAGCGTCCGCCCCTGGGGACAGACTACAAATGAGCAGTTCTTC. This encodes CSVRPWGQTTNEQFF.

CDR3 DNA: TGCAGTGCCTTAGGCGAGGCCAAAAACATTCAGTACTTC. Translated: CSALGEAKNIQYF. The chain recombines TRBV20-1 with TRBJ2-4; D gene unclear. V was shortened by 6 bases and J by 1 base, with 10 bases between the two germline ends. In germline, CDR1 is DFQATT, CDR2 SNEGSKA (reference sequence). The CDR3 contains 13 residues.